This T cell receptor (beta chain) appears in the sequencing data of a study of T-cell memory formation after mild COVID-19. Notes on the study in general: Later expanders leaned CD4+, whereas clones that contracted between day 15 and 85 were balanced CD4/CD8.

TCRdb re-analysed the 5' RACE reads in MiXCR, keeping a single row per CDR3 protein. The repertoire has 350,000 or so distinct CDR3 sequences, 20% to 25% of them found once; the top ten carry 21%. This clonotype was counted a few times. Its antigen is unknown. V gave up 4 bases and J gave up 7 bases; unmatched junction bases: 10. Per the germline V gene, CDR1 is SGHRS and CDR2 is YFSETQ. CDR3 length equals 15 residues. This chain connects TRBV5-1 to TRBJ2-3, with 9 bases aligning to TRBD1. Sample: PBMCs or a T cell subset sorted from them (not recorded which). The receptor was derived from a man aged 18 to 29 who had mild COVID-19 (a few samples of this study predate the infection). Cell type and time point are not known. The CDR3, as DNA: TGCGCCAGCAGCGACCCGGGACAGGGCCCCAATACGCAGTATTTT. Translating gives CASSDPGQGPNTQYF. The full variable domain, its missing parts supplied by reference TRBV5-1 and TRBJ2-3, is KAGVTQTPRYLIKTRGQQVTLSCSPISGHRSVSWYQQTPGQGLQFLFEYFSETQRNKGNFPGRFSGRQFSNSRSEMNVSTLELGDSALYLCASSDPGQGPNTQYFGPGTRLTVL.